These T cell receptor beta chains were read from a single sample in a study of preoperative IRX-2 immunotherapy in early breast cancer. Using immunoSEQ multiplex PCR, the repertoire was profiled, and TCRdb retains in-frame clones only, with some absent. This table holds about 42,000 clones, approximately 80% found once. The sequencing used tumor tissue, collected after IRX-2 immunotherapy. The receptors shown here come from a human donor with breast cancer. CDR3s include the opening cysteine and the closing phenylalanine or tryptophan. The D gene is left open where the match is weak. Clone sizes are given selectively: once, few, many, or a class where the clone is expanded.

>.|TRBD1|TRBV19|TRBJ1-5
CASSISRGVNQPQHF
TGTGCCAGTAGTATAAGCAGGGGGGTCAATCAGCCCCAGCATTTT
>.|.|TRBV12-1|TRBJ2-3
CASSLSGVDTQYF
TGTGCCAGCAGCCTAAGCGGGGTAGATACGCAGTATTTT
>.|.|TRBV7-7|TRBJ2-7
CASSALDGTDYKQYF
TGTGCCAGCAGCGCCTTGGACGGGACGGACTACAAGCAGTACTTC
>.|.|TRBV15|TRBJ2-3
CATSRDSASTDTQYF
TGTGCCACCAGCAGAGATTCGGCCAGCACAGATACGCAGTATTTT
>.|.|TRBV2|TRBJ1-4
CATTRGIDEKLFF
TGTGCCACCACCCGGGGTATTGACGAAAAACTGTTTTTT
>.|.|TRBV5-1|TRBJ2-5
CASSLQGTNRETQYF
TGCGCCAGCAGCTTACAAGGGACAAACAGGGAGACCCAGTACTTC
>.|.|TRBV30|TRBJ2-2
CAWVQGTGELFF
TGTGCCTGGGTGCAGGGCACCGGGGAGCTGTTTTTT
>.|TRBD2|TRBV6-8|TRBJ2-5
CASSTPLAGDETQYF
TGTGCCAGCAGCACCCCACTAGCGGGAGATGAGACCCAGTACTTC
>few|.|TRBV28|TRBJ1-2
CASSLGRAGYGYTF
TGTGCCAGCAGTTTAGGCAGGGCTGGCTATGGCTACACCTTC
>.|TRBD2|TRBV14|TRBJ2-1
CASSLRLAALSSYNEQFF
TGTGCCAGCAGCCTACGACTAGCGGCCCTGAGCTCCTACAATGAGCAGTTCTTC
>.|TRBD1|TRBV2|TRBJ2-7
CASSADRGSQYF
TGTGCCAGCAGTGCTGACAGGGGATCGCAGTACTTC
>few|TRBD2|TRBV5-1|TRBJ2-2
CASNWTSANTGELFF
TGCGCCAGCAACTGGACTAGCGCGAACACCGGGGAGCTGTTTTTT
>.|TRBD1|TRBV6-8|TRBJ2-7
CASRPGTGKEEYF
TGTGCCAGCAGACCCGGGACAGGGAAAGAGGAGTACTTC
>.|.|TRBV28|TRBJ2-2
CASSRFTQTGELFF
TGTGCCAGCAGTCGATTTACGCAGACCGGGGAGCTGTTTTTT
>.|TRBD1|TRBV19|TRBJ1-1
CASSTDRLNTEAFF
TGTGCCAGTAGTACGGACAGGCTGAACACTGAAGCTTTCTTT
>once|.|TRBV19|TRBJ1-1
CASSIVPNTEAFF
TGTGCCAGTAGTATAGTCCCGAACACTGAAGCTTTCTTT
>.|.|TRBV6-8|TRBJ2-1
CASSWTDGGDFPYEQFF
TGTGCCAGCAGTTGGACCGACGGCGGGGACTTCCCCTATGAGCAGTTCTTC
>.|.|TRBV10-2|TRBJ2-6
CASSGSVRGANVLTF
TGCGCCAGCAGTGGATCGGTGCGAGGGGCCAACGTCCTGACTTTC
>.|.|TRBV6-8|TRBJ2-7
CASSIRPQGVRSSGQYF
TGTGCCAGCAGTATACGGCCCCAAGGGGTGAGGAGCTCGGGGCAGTACTTC
>.|.|TRBV5-1|TRBJ1-1
CASSLAGADTEAFF
TGCGCCAGCAGCTTGGCGGGGGCCGACACTGAAGCTTTCTTT
>.|.|TRBV11-3|TRBJ1-1
CASTTRAASGTEAFF
TGTGCCAGCACCACCAGGGCGGCTAGCGGCACTGAAGCTTTCTTT
>few|.|TRBV11-3|TRBJ1-1
CASRHDRRNTEAFF
TGTGCCAGCAGACACGACAGGCGTAACACTGAAGCTTTCTTT
>.|TRBD1|TRBV6-8|TRBJ2-7
CASSLRDSSYEQYF
TGTGCCAGCAGCCTACGGGACAGCTCCTACGAGCAGTACTTC
>.|.|TRBV29-1|TRBJ2-6
CSVEGGSAGANVLTF
TGCAGCGTTGAAGGGGGATCGGCTGGGGCCAACGTCCTGACTTTC
>.|TRBD2|TRBV28|TRBJ2-7
CASSYGLAGGQGEQYF
TGTGCCAGCAGTTACGGACTAGCGGGAGGGCAAGGCGAGCAGTACTTC
>.|.|TRBV18|TRBJ2-5
CASSPAEGETQYF
TGTGCCAGCTCACCAGCGGAGGGAGAGACCCAGTACTTC
>.|TRBD1|TRBV19|TRBJ1-1
CASSGTGQGAEAFF
TGTGCCAGTAGTGGAACGGGACAGGGGGCTGAAGCTTTCTTT
>.|TRBD1|TRBV30|TRBJ1-5
CAWSAGQGNQPQHF
TGTGCCTGGAGCGCGGGACAGGGGAACCAGCCCCAGCATTTT